A single TCR beta chain is shown here with its context. Its antigen is not identified. CDR1 LNHDA and CDR2 SQIVND come from the germline V gene (reference sequence). The V segment lost 4 bases and the J segment 3 bases; nucleotides outside the gene matches: 8. The CDR3 has 15 residues. The data belong to a study of T cell responses to AZD1222 COVID-19 vaccine. Study conclusions and caveats: Spike was spanned by vaccine-associated CD4 TCRs, with dominance at 160-218 and 743-854. Recipients of AZD1222 seropositive at baseline numbered only 5 or 6. Clonal diversity was possibly underestimated, and white British individuals and females predominated among donors. Unmutated variant regions reportedly attract nearly half of all spike-specific TCRs.

Sequencing used immunoSEQ multiplex PCR; TCRdb keeps in-frame clones, though not all of them. Of some 120,000 clones in the sample, 88% were seen once. The sequencing here drew on peripheral blood, taken on day 0 of AZD1222 vaccination. The receptor comes from an adult in good health. The chain couples TRBV19 to TRBJ1-2; TRBD1 aligns across 7 bases. The CDR3 DNA reads as TGTGCCAGTAGTACGGGACAGTTGACCCACTATGGCTACACCTTC. Translating gives CASSTGQLTHYGYTF.